What follows is one T cell receptor (beta chain) and its context. Its specific antigen is unknown. Base qualities are not recorded, but no much larger clone differs from it by a single base. The CDR3 goes from the cysteine to the phenylalanine over 13 residues. The DNA shown is the 39-base CDR3, in frame from base 1. The germline V gene (reference sequence) gives CDR1 as MNHEY and CDR2 as SMNVEV. The junction carries 6 bases between V and J, which are trimmed by 2 bases and 4 bases respectively. The library was produced with the immunoSEQ multiplex PCR assay. For the multiplex PCR, a mixture combining 60 forward primers for TCR Vbeta segments and 13 reverse primers for TCR Jbeta segments was used. A multiplex PCR assay on genomic DNA amplified the CDR3 region of rearranged TCR beta genes. On the Illumina HiSeq System, the amplified TCR beta libraries were sequenced as 87-base-pair reads. In the source study's methods: A later analysis tallied 75 million to 95 million unique TCR beta chains across the 550 to 850 repertoires, and approximately 9.9 million of those chains were shared by two or more donors. Raw reads were error-corrected and collapsed into unique sequences by a nearest-neighbor algorithm in which closely related sequences were merged to remove PCR and sequencing errors. Alignment of CDR3 sequences to IMGT reference sequences was used to assign V, D and J gene segments. For a sequence to be retained, a match of at least six nucleotides was required to both a V gene segment and a J gene segment. Rearrangements were called productive when the CDR3 lacked stop codons and stayed in frame with V and J; all others were non-productive. Following IMGT convention, CDR3 was defined as the stretch from the second conserved V-encoded cysteine up to the conserved J-encoded phenylalanine. The earlier analysis of about 610 of the donors excluded any sequence lacking an unambiguous match to a single V gene segment. In an earlier analysis of 450 to 750 of the donors, a V segment was called functional when productive rearrangements were above 56.7%, and segregating when the standard deviation between donors exceeded 5%. To diagnose cytomegalovirus status from the catalog of TCR beta chain sequences, a statistical classification framework was built. A later analysis assigned V and J genes by comparing TCR nucleotide sequences with IMGT/GENE-DB human TR gene sequences. In a later analysis, CDR3 sequences and most-parsimonious VDJ recombination scenarios were assigned using the TCRdist pipeline. A later analysis defined each TCR beta chain by its CDR3 amino acid sequence plus V-gene family, and excluded reads lacking a unique V-gene family. In a later analysis, some 600 highly shared, low-generation-probability nucleotide sequences were removed to address suspected cross-contamination and a sequencing artifact. In a later analysis, a clonal expansion index for each public chain was calculated from normalized within-repertoire ranks of inferred template counts. A later analysis computed generation probabilities with a VDJ recombination model fitted to out-of-frame rearrangements, and checked the results against IGoR. In a later analysis, hypergeometric tests were used to score TCR-TCR, TCR-HLA and TCR-CMV co-occurrence, with a repertoire-size bias correction applied to TCR pairs. In a later analysis, false discovery rates were estimated by permuting HLA or CMV assignments 20 times. In a later analysis, co-occurring TCRs were grouped using DBSCAN, with TCRdist sequence similarity added in when clustering inside HLA-allele-positive subsets. Repertoires with fewer than 30,000 or more than 120,000 public chains, plus five repertoires with anomalous nucleotide sharing, were excluded from co-occurrence clustering. TCRdb stores this immuneACCESS table with in-frame sequences only. Part of the clones is absent; in the studies checked, under half of the shortfall reflects unresolved V genes, and no reason is known for the rest. The DNA was the basis for D and trimming; V, J and clone size are from that table. In all, the sample holds roughly 220,000 clones, and 75% to 85% of those were seen once. The ten biggest clones cover approximately 2.5% of the sample.

This sample is part of a study of cytomegalovirus exposure and HLA in healthy donors (dated by TCRdb to 2016 to 2017). Regarding the study in general: In an earlier analysis of around 540 of the donors, 250 to 300 Gb of sequence data and 100 million or so unique TCR beta sequences from 180 million or so T cells were reported. About 300 gigabases of sequencing data and tens of millions of unique TCR sequences were included in an early release covering around 650 HLA-typed donors. Of the approximately 400 genotyped donors, 65% to 90% were placed in the genetic ancestry cluster associated with self-reported Caucasian donors. The study aimed to test whether cataloging public T cell receptors could reveal signatures of past pathogen exposure. The T cell repertoires of some 670 subjects were profiled by immunosequencing and related to cytomegalovirus serostatus. In addition to the first cohort of approximately 670 subjects, a separate validation cohort of 120 different subjects was used. To predict cytomegalovirus infection status, the study combined high-throughput TCR immunosequencing, statistical association of individual TCRs with disease status, and machine learning. A later analysis re-analyzed previously published TCR beta repertoires from approximately 700 donors and added high-resolution HLA genotyping to study TCR occurrence patterns. Rather than using new phenotypic data, the later analysis identified candidate immune exposures from TCR beta sequences and from how often those sequences occurred across donors. In an earlier analysis of 587 of the donors, high-throughput TCR beta sequencing was used to judge whether each TCR beta V gene segment behaved as functional or pseudogenic. Donor age, sex, ethnicity and CMV serostatus were compiled together with the repertoire data. A later genetic analysis used genome-wide SNP genotypes for about three fifths of the 666 donors, treating that subset as a discovery cohort. Every discovery cohort repertoire had been produced on one sequencing platform. Class I and class II HLA loci were covered by the typing at four-digit resolution. The number of typed donors differed by locus: about 629-640 for A, B, C, DRB1 and DQB1; 500 to 550 for DQA1; around 580 for DPA1; and around 450 for DPB1. Four to six DR-DQ haplotypes were handled as single units for association and clustering, since linkage in the cohort was strong. Among roughly 400 genotyped donors of the cohort, an average of roughly 230,000 unique TCR beta nucleotide sequences was sequenced per donor, of which approximately 19% were non-productive. Study-level results and caveats: Several of the top co-occurrence clusters appeared to be linked to parvovirus B19, influenza, CMV and Epstein-Barr virus, according to a later analysis. Cytomegalovirus status was reported to be diagnosed by the classifier with high specificity and sensitivity in both the original and validation cohorts. A cluster of highly shared sequence variants was judged likely to be a technical artifact of the sequencing pipeline. Three of the identified cytomegalovirus-associated TCR beta chains were confirmed in vitro to be specific for cytomegalovirus antigens. In a later analysis, HLA-associated TCR beta chains showed more clonal expansion and lower generation probabilities than non-associated chains that were equally common. When HLA alleles, especially DR and DQ, strongly co-occurred, TCR associations were difficult to assign to individual alleles. A total of about 180 TCR beta chains were listed by the study as associated with cytomegalovirus. In an earlier analysis of about 600 of the donors, most TCR beta V segments appeared in productive rearrangements about 87% or about 30% of the time, broadly matching IMGT annotations. The earlier analysis of 587 of the donors excluded approximately 15 rarely observed V segments, including chromosome 9 orphons, because counts were too low. A later genetic analysis associated a missense DCLRE1C variant with V-gene and J-gene trimming of TCR beta chains, and an independent cohort replicated the association. The presence/absence analyses assumed that sequencing depth was roughly uniform across donors, and that assumption may not be true. The 87-base-pair reads could not distinguish some IMGT-functional V segments, including TRBV6-2 and TRBV6-3, so those segments were excluded. Most TCR sequences were observed very rarely across donors, whereas some public TCRs were present in many individuals. Correlated functional status among segregating V segments might reflect linkage disequilibrium, but an unknown experimental factor could not be ruled out. Compared with the roughly 710-donor mean, donors in an Asian-associated ancestry cluster had fewer N-insertions in productive TCRs, according to a later genetic analysis. According to the authors, the approach could potentially be generalized to other disease states and immunological phenotypes. CMV serostatus was the only immune exposure information available for the cohort. Because some donors lacked HLA typing at each locus, the association tests relied only on the typed subset. In a later analysis, most CMV-associated TCR beta chains were found to appear HLA-restricted, with HLA associations seemingly driven largely by CMV exposure. A further reported finding was that TCR beta sequences accurately predicted the HLA-A and HLA-B alleles for most subjects in the first cohort. Specific HLA alleles were associated with 15,000 to 20,000 TCR beta sequences at a false discovery rate of 0.05 in a later analysis. Only TCR beta chains were sequenced in this cohort, and the absence of alpha or paired-chain data limited detectable features. In a later analysis, the rate of TCR association differed among HLA loci, with DRB1 alleles having the most associated TCRs and HLA-C alleles having the fewest.

The cohort was made up of around 720 healthy bone marrow donors. At the time of sampling, all cohort members were nominally healthy, though unrecorded immune exposures were likely present. The donor tested CMV seronegative and was one of the 352 seronegative cohort members. A peripheral blood sample was collected from each donor, and TCR beta sequencing was performed on peripheral blood mononuclear cells. Genomic DNA extraction from the blood cell samples was performed with the Qiagen DNeasy Blood Extraction Kit. This TCR was recovered from a woman aged 40 to 50 in good health and CMV-seronegative. The sequence joins TRBV27 to TRBJ2-1; a confident D gene designation cannot be given. Source material: PBMCs. CDR3 protein: CASSLKRYNEQFF. The DNA sequence is TGTGCCAGCAGTTTAAAGAGGTACAATGAGCAGTTCTTC.